This T cell receptor (beta chain) comes out of a study of a mutant IDH1 vaccine in newly diagnosed glioma. Study context: Onset of vaccination occurred 4-6 weeks following radiotherapy alone, or with temozolomide cycles. Patients under treatment included about 60% males and around 38% females and had a mean age of approximately 44 years.

On this clone itself: Its antigen is not identified.

Regarding time point: week 11, during vaccination. Each dose of the vaccine consisted of 300 ug of mutant IDH1 20-mer peptide, with topical imiquimod. Diagnosis in the donors showed new WHO grade 3 or 4 astrocytomas that were IDH1-mutant and ATRX-lost. Clones were sequenced by immunoSEQ multiplex PCR, and TCRdb holds only the in-frame ones, with some missing. The sample lists about 60,000 clones; approximately 84% were seen once. Germline-derived CDR1 and CDR2 are SGHTA and FQGNSA. There are 11 residues in the CDR3. The V gene lost 3 bases and the J gene lost 5 bases, with 4 bases spanning the gap. The material was PBMCs, obtained from a glioma patient whose treatment included an IDH1 peptide vaccine. The chain uses TRBV7-2 and TRBJ1-2; D call uncertain. The receptor's source is a woman in her fifties or sixties with glioma. The CDR3 sequence is CASSFEYGYTF. The CDR3 nucleotides read TGTGCCAGCAGCTTCGAGTATGGCTACACCTTC.